One T cell receptor (beta chain) is described in this entry. Antigen specificity is unknown. This sample is drawn from a study of radiotherapy plus CTLA-4 blockade in lung cancer. About the research overall: Objective responses emerged in around a sixth of patients, and 30% to 40% attained disease control. Points from the study as a whole: Expansion of tumor-derived TCR clones was observed in blood after radiotherapy plus ipilimumab.

The CDR3 has 13 amino acids. The ends were cut back, 2 bases at V and 6 bases at J, with 8 bases in the middle. CDR1 MNHNY and CDR2 SVGAGI come from the germline V gene (reference sequence). The table came from immunoSEQ multiplex PCR; TCRdb's copy has only in-frame clones and leaves some out. Of roughly 32,000 clones in the sample, roughly 71% were seen once. People whose metastatic non-small-cell lung cancer was chemo-refractory got focal radiation along with CTLA-4 blockade by ipilimumab. The chain recombines TRBV6-6 with TRBJ1-5; no reliable D call. The sample here was peripheral blood, taken from a patient treated with radiotherapy plus ipilimumab. The receptor was isolated from a human donor with non-small cell lung cancer who had stable disease on radiotherapy plus ipilimumab. The chain's CDR3 is CASSYRSGQPQHF. In DNA, the CDR3 is TGTGCCAGCAGTTACCGGTCTGGTCAGCCCCAGCATTTT.